This paragraph covers one T cell receptor beta chain sequence. The sample carries other DNA sequences with the same CDR3. This CDR3 comprises 13 residues. Trimming removed 5 bases from V and 2 bases from J, with 9 bases in between. Germline CDR1 is SGHTA and CDR2 is FQGNSA. Sequenced by immunoSEQ multiplex PCR; TCRdb stores in-frame clones only, minus some. The table lists 50,000 to 70,000 clones, around nine tenths of them singletons. The data were taken from a study of T cell changes during pregnancy in multiple sclerosis. The chain links TRBV7-2 to TRBJ1-2, with D hard to call. The clonotype originates from a female donor with multiple sclerosis, enrolled in a pregnancy study. This sample comprised peripheral blood, obtained in the second trimester of pregnancy. The CDR3 region is CASSLGVNYGYTF. CDR3 nucleotide sequence: TGTGCCAGCAGCCTCGGGGTGAACTATGGCTACACCTTC. The whole variable domain, remainder taken from reference TRBV7-2 and TRBJ1-2, is GAGVSQSPSNKVTEKGKDVELRCDPISGHTALYWYRQSLGQGLEFLIYFQGNSAPDKSGLPSDRFSAERTGGSVSTLTIQRTQQEDSAVYLCASSLGVNYGYTFGSGTRLTVV.